What follows are 16 T cell receptor beta chains derived from one specimen sequenced in a study of blood T cell repertoires in COVID-19. Some clones are missing from TCRdb's copy, which holds only in-frame ones; the method was immunoSEQ multiplex PCR. Among some 190,000 clones listed, 80% were seen once. The sequencing sample was made of PBMCs or T cells enriched from blood (not recorded which). The receptor set was obtained from a man younger than 45 with acute COVID-19.

The rearrangement joins TRBV5-5 to TRBJ2-2; 11 nucleotides match TRBD1. Germline V gives CDR1 SGHKS, CDR2 YYEKEE (reference sequence). J was trimmed by 4 bases and V by 4 bases; bases with no gene match: 3. The CDR3 loop spans 15 amino acids. CDR3 residues: CASSTDRGRTGELFF. For the CDR3, the DNA is TGTGCCAGCAGCACGGACAGGGGGCGCACCGGGGAGCTGTTTTTT.

V gene TRBV6-5 combines with J gene TRBJ1-4; TRBD1 might be the D (5 bases). Germline CDR1 is MNHEY and CDR2 is SVGAGI. V was trimmed by 6 bases and J by 5 bases, leaving 13 bases between them. The CDR3 runs to 14 residues. CDR3 protein: CASSRDRGNEKLFF. In DNA, the CDR3 is TGTGCCAGCAGCCGCGACAGAGGAAATGAAAAACTGTTTTTT.

The rearrangement uses TRBV20-1 and TRBJ2-1, with TRBD2 identical over 9 bases. CDR3 length: 17 residues. Germline lookup yields CDR1 DFQATT and CDR2 SNEGSKA (reference sequence). V trimming: 3 bases; J trimming: 5 bases; junction bases outside the gene matches: 14. CDR3: CSASGSRPSGAHNEQFF. The CDR3 nucleotides read TGCAGTGCTAGTGGGTCGCGACCTAGCGGGGCCCACAATGAGCAGTTCTTC.

The genes are TRBV5-4 and TRBJ1-2, with D unresolved. V gave up 3 bases and J gave up 8 bases, with 8 bases separating them. The CDR3 is 11 amino acids. CDR1 and CDR2 (germline): SGHNT, YYREEE (reference sequence). The CDR3 nucleotides read TGTGCCAGCAGCTCCTCGGTGGGCTACACCTTC. The encoded protein is CASSSSVGYTF.

The chain recombines TRBV30 with TRBJ1-2, with TRBD1 matching over 7 bases. Losses at the gene ends were 5 bases for V and 4 bases for J; bases not matched to a gene: 7. Per germline, CDR1 GTSNPN and CDR2 SVGIG (reference sequence). This CDR3 is built from 13 residues. This chain's CDR3 is CAWSQGPSYGYTF. The CDR3 DNA reads TGTGCCTGGTCACAGGGGCCGAGCTATGGCTACACCTTC.

This chain connects TRBV30 to TRBJ2-3, with 7 bases matching TRBD1. CDR1 is GTSNPN and CDR2 is SVGIG in the germline V gene (reference sequence). The CDR3 has 14 residues. The V gene end was trimmed by 4 bases and the J gene end by 0 bases; junction bases not matched to a gene: 4. CDR3 in DNA: TGTGCCTGGACCCGACAGGGCAGCACAGATACGCAGTATTTT. It specifies CAWTRQGSTDTQYF.

CDR3 DNA: TGTGCCAGCAGTTACGGGGGGAAGAACGAAAAACTGTTTTTT. Translated: CASSYGGKNEKLFF. The rearrangement links TRBV6-5 to TRBJ1-4, with a weak D call TRBD1 (5 bases). The CDR3 runs 14 residues. Trimming left V 2 bases short and J 8 bases short, with 12 bases between. Germline V gives CDR1 MNHEY, CDR2 SVGAGI.

This clone was observed a handful of times. This rearrangement joins TRBV4-1 to TRBJ2-7, with TRBD1 identical over 7 bases. There are 17 residues in the CDR3. Germline CDR1 reads MGHRA; CDR2 reads YSYEKL. V dropped 4 bases and J dropped 1; count of bases not matched to a gene: 13. The CDR3 sequence: CASSRTTLQGLSYEQYF. The CDR3 DNA reads TGCGCCAGCAGCCGGACGACTTTACAGGGGCTTTCCTACGAGCAGTACTTC.

This chain links TRBV2 with TRBJ2-2, with 8 bases lining up with TRBD2. The germline CDR1 and CDR2 sequences are SNHLY and FYNNEI. Trimming removed 4 bases from V and 4 bases from J; junction bases left unmatched: 8. There are 16 residues in the CDR3. The CDR3 DNA sequence: TGTGCCAGCAGTGTTCACGACAGCGGGGGCACCGGGGAGCTGTTTTTT. This codes for CASSVHDSGGTGELFF. The variable domain in full, with the rest retrieved from reference TRBV2 and TRBJ2-2, is EPEVTQTPSHQVTQMGQEVILRCVPISNHLYFYWYRQILGQKVEFLVSFYNNEISEKSEIFDDQFSVERPDGSNFTLKIRSTKLEDSAMYFCASSVHDSGGTGELFFGEGSRLTVL.

The J gene is TRBJ1-3, the V gene TRBV7-6; the D gene is possibly TRBD1 (5 bases). The CDR3 is 15 amino acids. Trimming removed 2 bases at V and 0 bases at J, with 8 bases between. From germline, CDR1 is SGHVS and CDR2 FNYEAQ. CDR3 bases: TGTGCCAGCAGCTTAATGACAGTCTCTGGAAACACCATATATTTT. Residues: CASSLMTVSGNTIYF.

The chain uses TRBV6-1 and TRBJ1-2; TRBD1 matches 7 bases. This CDR3 region has 15 residues. Germline CDR1 reads MNHNS; CDR2 reads SASEGT. V lost 1 base and J lost 3; bases outside the gene matches: 5. CDR3 region: CASSEEGARDYGYTF. DNA of the CDR3: TGTGCCAGCAGTGAAGAGGGGGCTCGGGACTATGGCTACACCTTC.

This clone has only one observation. The V call is TRBV7-3, the J call TRBJ2-3; 7 bases agree with TRBD2. Germline CDR1 and CDR2: SGHTA and FQGTGA. With 0 bases clipped from V and 4 bases from J, the junction kept 1 base outside the gene matches. CDR3 length: 14 residues. CDR3 loop: CASSLTGRADTQYF. The CDR3 DNA sequence: TGTGCCAGCAGCTTAACGGGGAGGGCAGATACGCAGTATTTT.

This clone came up a few times. The chain recombines TRBV30 with TRBJ1-4; 7 bases are a match to TRBD1. CDR3 length: 13 amino acids. The V and J ends lost 0 bases and 8 bases, in that order; junction bases with no gene match: 3. The germline V gene has CDR1 GTSNPN and CDR2 SVGIG (reference sequence). CDR3 in amino acids: CAWSVDRLEKLFF. As DNA, the CDR3 is TGTGCCTGGAGTGTGGACAGGTTAGAAAAACTGTTTTTT.

The V call is TRBV9, the J call TRBJ1-2, with D unclear. V was pared by 0 bases and J by 2 bases, with 14 bases between. The CDR3 loop spans 16 amino acids. In germline, CDR1 is SGDLS, CDR2 YYNGEE. CDR3 DNA sequence: TGTGCCAGCAGCGTAGCTGGCGGAGGGATCAACTATGGCTACACCTTC. The encoded protein is CASSVAGGGINYGYTF.

V gene TRBV7-9 combines with J gene TRBJ2-5; 8 nucleotides align to TRBD1. J was trimmed by 4 bases and V by 4 bases; bases with no gene match: 11. The CDR3 covers 16 residues. Germline loops: CDR1 SEHNR, CDR2 FQNEAQ (reference sequence). The CDR3 DNA follows: TGTGCCAGCAGCTCCTGGACAGGGCGTAGGGTAGAGACCCAGTACTTC. It encodes CASSSWTGRRVETQYF.

This clone was detected only once. The genes are TRBV9 and TRBJ2-5, with D maybe TRBD2 (6 bases). CDR3 length: 14 amino acids. Trimming removed 4 bases from V and 5 bases from J, with 15 bases in between. In germline, CDR1 is SGDLS, CDR2 YYNGEE. The CDR3 coding sequence is TGTGCCAGCAGCCCTTGGAATAGCGGTGAGACCCAGTACTTC. Encoded protein: CASSPWNSGETQYF.